A selection of T cell receptor beta chains follows, all from one sample in a study of T cell responses to AZD1222 COVID-19 vaccine. Assay used: immunoSEQ multiplex PCR; TCRdb lists only in-frame clones, some missing. This table holds roughly 89,000 clones, 88% found once. Sequenced material: peripheral blood, taken on day 0 of MenACWY control vaccination. These receptors all come from an adult in good health. Each CDR3 is given with its conserved first and last residue. D genes are given only for firm matches. Clone size is not always given. Where it is, it says once, few, many or a class for expanded clones.

V gene	D gene	J gene	clone size	CDR3 DNA	CDR3 protein
TRBV30	.	TRBJ1-5	.	TGTGCCTGGAGTGTACTCAGGGGAGGCAATCAGCCCCAGCATTTT	CAWSVLRGGNQPQHF
TRBV27	TRBD1	TRBJ1-2	once	TGTGCCAGCAGTGTAAGAACGACAGGGGGCGCTTATGGCTACACCTTC	CASSVRTTGGAYGYTF
TRBV2	.	TRBJ1-5	.	TGTGCCAGCACCAATACACAAAATCAGCCCCAGCATTTT	CASTNTQNQPQHF
TRBV7-8	TRBD1	TRBJ2-5	.	TGTGCCAGCAGCTTAGCAGGGGACAGGGGGGTCTCTGGAGAGACCCAGTACTTC	CASSLAGDRGVSGETQYF
TRBV28	TRBD2	TRBJ2-5	.	TGTGCCAGCAATTCAGCCCCTGGGACTACCCTGTTCGGGACCCAGTACTTC	CASNSAPGTTLFGTQYF
TRBV5-4	.	TRBJ2-5	.	TGTGCCAGCAGCCCAGGGGCGGGAATGGAGACCCAGTACTTC	CASSPGAGMETQYF
TRBV19	.	TRBJ2-2	.	TGTGCCAGTAGTATCTCGGACAGTCACACCGGGGAGCTGTTTTTT	CASSISDSHTGELFF
TRBV5-1	.	TRBJ2-2	.	TGCGCCAGCAGCCCCTTGACAACTTACACCGGGGAGCTGTTTTTT	CASSPLTTYTGELFF
TRBV7-2	.	TRBJ1-2	.	TGTGCCAGCAGCTTACGCAGGGACTATGGCTACACCTTC	CASSLRRDYGYTF
TRBV7-8	TRBD1	TRBJ1-2	.	TGTGCCAGCAGCGCCCGAGACAGGGACTATGGCTACACCTTC	CASSARDRDYGYTF
TRBV6-2/TRBV6-3	.	TRBJ1-2	few	TGTGCCAGCAGCCTATCAGGGTATGGCTACACCTTC	CASSLSGYGYTF
TRBV19	.	TRBJ1-2	few	TGTGCCAGTAGTATGACGACGGGAAGATATGGCTACACCTTC	CASSMTTGRYGYTF
TRBV29-1	TRBD1	TRBJ2-7	.	TGCAGCGTGGGACAGCGACTATCCTACGAGCAGTACTTC	CSVGQRLSYEQYF
TRBV28	.	TRBJ2-7	.	TGTGCCAGTCAACCATTTTCGTCCGACGAGCAGTACTTC	CASQPFSSDEQYF
TRBV7-9	.	TRBJ1-2	.	TGTGCCAGCAGCTTAGCTCAGAACTCGGGAGGCTACACCTTC	CASSLAQNSGGYTF
TRBV28	.	TRBJ2-3	.	TGTGCCAGCAGTTCCCCATCCGACTCCGCGGATACGCAGTATTTT	CASSSPSDSADTQYF
TRBV9	.	TRBJ1-3	.	TGTGCCAGCAGCGCAGGAGGTCTTGGAAACACCATATATTTT	CASSAGGLGNTIYF
TRBV5-4	.	TRBJ2-4	.	TGTGCCAGCAGCCCACGGGGGGCGGCCAAAAACATTCAGTACTTC	CASSPRGAAKNIQYF
TRBV5-4	TRBD2	TRBJ2-1	.	TGTGCCAGCAGCTTAGGGGCTAGCGGGAGACTAGCCTACAATGAGCAGTTCTTC	CASSLGASGRLAYNEQFF
TRBV10-3	.	TRBJ1-2	.	TGTGCCATCAGTGAGGGGGCCTATGGCTACACCTTC	CAISEGAYGYTF
TRBV6-5	.	TRBJ2-6	.	TGTGCCAGCAGTCCCATGGCCTCTGGGGCCAACGTCCTGACTTTC	CASSPMASGANVLTF
TRBV27	TRBD1	TRBJ1-2	.	TGTGCCAGCAGTTTAAAGGGACAGGGGGCTGGCTACACCTTC	CASSLKGQGAGYTF
TRBV7-9	.	TRBJ1-4	once	TGTGCCAGCAGCTTAGCTAGGGGGACTAATGAAAAACTGTTTTTT	CASSLARGTNEKLFF
TRBV18	TRBD1	TRBJ2-3	few	TGTGCCAGCTCACCCGACAGGGGGCAGACAGATACGCAGTATTTT	CASSPDRGQTDTQYF